What follows is one T cell receptor (beta chain) and its context. Its antigen is currently unknown. Cryopreserved PBMCs were the source of around 2 micrograms of genomic DNA, which went to TCR beta libraries. Clones were read by immunoSEQ multiplex PCR, and TCRdb kept only the in-frame ones, dropping some. Among around 130,000 clones listed, approximately 81% were seen once. This CDR3 contains 13 residues. Trimming removed 0 bases at V and 6 bases at J, with 8 bases between. CDR1 and CDR2 (germline): SEHNR, FQNEAQ (reference sequence). This specimen belongs to a study of cytotoxic CD8 clonotypes in ibrutinib-treated CLL. Whole-study context: Researchers reported over 9 relapsed/refractory and some 14 treatment-naive patients, 17 of them IGHV unmutated. Response material was collected after a median approximately 12 months of treatment, range 6 to 36. Study-level points and caveats: Sustained-remission and progressing patients' sampling times differed.

This sequence originates from a human donor with chronic lymphocytic leukemia. Source: PBMCs, taken after 24 months of ibrutinib treatment. The chain links TRBV7-9 to TRBJ1-2; the D gene is possibly TRBD1 (5 bases). The CDR3, as DNA: TGTGCCAGCAGCTTAGCGGCAGGGAATGGCTACACCTTC. This codes for CASSLAAGNGYTF.